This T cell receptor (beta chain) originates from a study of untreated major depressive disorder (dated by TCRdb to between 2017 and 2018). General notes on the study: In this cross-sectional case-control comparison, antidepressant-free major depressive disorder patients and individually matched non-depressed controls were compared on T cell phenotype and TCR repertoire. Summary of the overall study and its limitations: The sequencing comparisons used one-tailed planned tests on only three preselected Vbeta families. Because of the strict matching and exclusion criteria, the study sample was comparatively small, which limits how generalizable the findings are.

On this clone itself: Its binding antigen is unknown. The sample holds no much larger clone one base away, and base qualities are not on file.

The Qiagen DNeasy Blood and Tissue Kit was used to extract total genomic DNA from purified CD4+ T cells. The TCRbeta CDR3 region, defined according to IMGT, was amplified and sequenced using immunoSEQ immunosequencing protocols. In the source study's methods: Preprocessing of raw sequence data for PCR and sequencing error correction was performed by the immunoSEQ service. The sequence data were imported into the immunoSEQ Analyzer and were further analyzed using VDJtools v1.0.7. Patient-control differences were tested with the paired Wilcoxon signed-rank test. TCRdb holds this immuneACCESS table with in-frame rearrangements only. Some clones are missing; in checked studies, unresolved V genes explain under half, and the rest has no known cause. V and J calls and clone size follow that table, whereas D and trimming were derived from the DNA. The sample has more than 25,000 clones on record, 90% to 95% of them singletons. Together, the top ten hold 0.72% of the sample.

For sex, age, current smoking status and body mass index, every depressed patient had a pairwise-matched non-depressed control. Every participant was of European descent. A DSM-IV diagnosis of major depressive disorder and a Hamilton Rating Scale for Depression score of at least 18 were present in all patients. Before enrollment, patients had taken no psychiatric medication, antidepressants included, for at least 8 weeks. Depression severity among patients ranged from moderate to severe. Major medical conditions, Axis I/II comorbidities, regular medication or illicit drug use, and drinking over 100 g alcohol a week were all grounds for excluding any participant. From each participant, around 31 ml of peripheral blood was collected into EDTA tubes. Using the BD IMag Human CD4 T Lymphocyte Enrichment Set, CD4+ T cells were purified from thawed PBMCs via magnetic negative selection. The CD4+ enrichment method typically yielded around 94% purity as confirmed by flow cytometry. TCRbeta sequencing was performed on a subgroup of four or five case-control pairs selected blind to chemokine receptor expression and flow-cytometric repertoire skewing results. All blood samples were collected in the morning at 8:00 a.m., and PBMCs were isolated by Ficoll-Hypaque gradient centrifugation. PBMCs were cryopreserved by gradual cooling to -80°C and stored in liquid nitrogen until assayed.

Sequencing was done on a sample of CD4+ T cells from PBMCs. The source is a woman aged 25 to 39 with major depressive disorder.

CDR3 sequence: CASTLMGVHGELFF. At the DNA level, the sequence is TGTGCCAGCACCCTAATGGGAGTTCACGGGGAGCTGTTTTTT. The rearrangement combines TRBV7-2 with TRBJ2-2; TRBD2 might be the D gene, on 5 matching bases. V and J lose 7 bases and 7 bases, and a span of 16 bases separates them. Measured from the cysteine to the phenylalanine, the CDR3 is 14 residues long. The retained sequence is limited to the CDR3, 42 bases, with the frame set at the first base. CDR1 and CDR2 (SGHTA, FQGNSA) derive from the germline V gene.